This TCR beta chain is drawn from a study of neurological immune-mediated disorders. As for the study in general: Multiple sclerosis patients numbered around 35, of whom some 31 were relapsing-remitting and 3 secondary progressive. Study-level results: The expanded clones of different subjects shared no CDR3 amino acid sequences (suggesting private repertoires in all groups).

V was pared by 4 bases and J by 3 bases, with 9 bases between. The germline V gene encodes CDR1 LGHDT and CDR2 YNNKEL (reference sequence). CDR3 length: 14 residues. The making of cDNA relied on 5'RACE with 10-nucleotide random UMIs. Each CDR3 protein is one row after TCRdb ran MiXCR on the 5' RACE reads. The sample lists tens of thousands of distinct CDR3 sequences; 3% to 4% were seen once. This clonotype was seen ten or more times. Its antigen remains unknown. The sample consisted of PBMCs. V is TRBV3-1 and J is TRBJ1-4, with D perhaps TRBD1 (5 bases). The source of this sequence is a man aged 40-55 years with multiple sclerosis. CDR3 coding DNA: TGTGCCAGCAGCCTAAGGACACCTAATGAAAAACTGTTTTTT. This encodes CASSLRTPNEKLFF.